The 16 T cell receptor beta chains in this list originate from one sample, sequenced in a study of cytomegalovirus exposure and HLA in healthy donors. In the PCR, 60 Vbeta and 13 Jbeta primers were used. Repertoires were generated with immunoSEQ multiplex PCR, while TCRdb's copy carries only in-frame clones and drops some. The table includes more than 70,000 clones, 70% to 85% detected once. Sequencing was done on a sample of PBMCs. The origin of the receptors is a man in his fifties or sixties in good health and CMV-seropositive.

CDR3 sequence reads: CATSRGTGESGANVLTF. The CDR3 nucleotides are TGTGCCACCAGCCGGGGGACGGGGGAGTCTGGGGCCAACGTCCTGACTTTC. The chain recombines TRBV15 with TRBJ2-6, with D tentatively TRBD2 (6 bases). This CDR3 contains 17 residues. Germline CDR1 reads LNHNV; CDR2 reads YYDKDF (reference sequence). The V and J ends lost 5 bases and 1 base respectively, with 15 bases between them.

J is TRBJ2-4 and V is TRBV29-1, with D perhaps matching TRBD1 (5 bases). The CDR3 extends over 12 amino acids. With 4 bases removed from V and 7 bases from J, the gap between germline ends came to 11 bases. The germline CDR1 and CDR2 sequences are SQVTM and ANQGSEA. The CDR3 DNA sequence: TGCAGCGTTGTGGCAGGGTTTAACATTCAGTACTTC. Amino acid sequence: CSVVAGFNIQYF.

The V call is TRBV11-2, the J call TRBJ1-4, with TRBD1 matching over 11 bases. CDR3 length equals 15 residues. Germline loops: CDR1 SGHAT, CDR2 FQNNGV. The trim removed 5 bases at V and 7 bases at J, leaving 6 bases unmatched. CDR3 DNA sequence: TGTGCCAGCAGCGCCTTTGGGACAGGGGGTGAAAAACTGTTTTTT. It is translated as CASSAFGTGGEKLFF.

The J gene is TRBJ1-4, the V gene TRBV28; perhaps TRBD1 as D (6 bases). There are 18 residues in the CDR3. The germline CDR1 and CDR2 sequences are MDHEN and SYDVKM. With 4 bases removed from V and 8 bases from J, the gap between germline ends came to 26 bases. The CDR3 DNA sequence: TGTGCCAGCAGTTCCCCGCGGAAGACACACAGGGACGGAGAAAAACTGTTTTTT. This encodes CASSSPRKTHRDGEKLFF.

CDR3 sequence: CASSLYSNQPQHF. The CDR3 coding sequence is TGTGCCAGCAGCCTATATAGCAATCAGCCCCAGCATTTT. The chain recombines TRBV11-3 with TRBJ1-5; the D is unclear. The ends were cut back, 5 bases at V and 0 bases at J, with 5 bases in the middle. CDR3 size: 13 residues. Germline assignment: CDR1 SGHNT and CDR2 YENEEA.

This clone turned up a few times. This chain links TRBV7-3 with TRBJ2-3; possible D gene TRBD1, 5 bases. In germline, CDR1 is SGHTA, CDR2 FQGTGA. Trimming removed 1 base from V and 6 bases from J, with 17 bases in between. This CDR3 has 16 amino acids. Written as DNA, the CDR3 is TGTGCCAGCAGCTTAATCGTGGGGCCGGGTACGGATACGCAGTATTTT. It yields the protein CASSLIVGPGTDTQYF.

The V and J genes are TRBV19 and TRBJ2-7; D is perhaps TRBD2 (5 bases). The V end was cut by 8 bases, the J end by 4 bases, with 9 bases between. The CDR3 spans 11 residues. Germline CDR1 reads LNHDA; CDR2 reads SQIVND (reference sequence). Here the CDR3 DNA reads TGTGCCAGTGGGAGATCTTACGAGCAGTACTTC. This translates into CASGRSYEQYF.

This chain links TRBV29-1 with TRBJ1-4, with D possibly TRBD1 on 6 matching bases. The CDR3 spans 13 residues. The germline V and J ends were trimmed by 7 bases and 5 bases, with 14 bases remaining between them. CDR1 is SQVTM and CDR2 is ANQGSEA in the germline V gene. The CDR3 is CSAQTQGNEKLFF. The CDR3 nucleotides are TGCAGCGCCCAAACACAGGGAAATGAAAAACTGTTTTTT.

The J gene is TRBJ2-7, the V gene TRBV27, with 7 bases lining up with TRBD1. This CDR3 contains 13 residues. V was clipped by 2 bases and J by 6 bases; unmatched bases: 4. The V gene's germline CDR1 is MNHEY and CDR2 SMNVEV (reference sequence). CDR3 sequence (DNA): TGTGCCAGCAGTTTACAACAGGGGCTCGAGCAGTACTTC. It encodes CASSLQQGLEQYF.

The CDR3 sequence is CASMRVGSGELFF. In nucleotides, the CDR3 is TGTGCCAGCATGCGGGTGGGGTCCGGGGAGCTGTTTTTT. V usage is TRBV6-5 and J usage is TRBJ2-2, with D tentatively TRBD2 (5 bases). Deletions cut 7 bases from V and 6 bases from J, with 12 bases between. Germline CDR1 and CDR2: MNHEY and SVGAGI. The CDR3 has 13 residues.

The chain's CDR3 is CASSLDQTDVGQETQYF. Here the CDR3 DNA reads TGTGCCAGCAGCTTAGATCAGACTGATGTGGGTCAAGAGACCCAGTACTTC. V usage is TRBV11-3 and J usage is TRBJ2-5; D remains ambiguous. V was shortened by 0 bases and J by 2 bases, with 16 bases between the two germline ends. There are 17 residues in the CDR3. CDR1 SGHNT and CDR2 YENEEA come from the germline V gene.

V is TRBV2 and J is TRBJ1-3; possible D gene TRBD1, 6 bases. The length of the CDR3 is 16 residues. Trimming removed 6 bases from V and 0 bases from J, with 15 bases in between. Germline V gene data show CDR1 as SNHLY and CDR2 as FYNNEI. CDR3 coding DNA: TGTGCCAGCAGCACGTCGACAGGCAACTCTGGAAACACCATATATTTT. It codes for CASSTSTGNSGNTIYF.

As to this clone: At one end the junction does not follow the germline gene, possibly because of a read error. The chain recombines TRBV20-1 with TRBJ1-2; D not certain. The CDR3 has 11 amino acids. Germline V CDR1 and CDR2: DFQATT, SNEGSKA (reference sequence). As DNA, the CDR3 is TGCAGTGCTAGAGATGATATGCGGCCTTCCTTC. Protein sequence: CSARDDMRPSF.

CDR3 bases: TGCGCCAGCAGCTCTCCGGGACTAGCGGGACAGTTCTTC. It is translated as CASSSPGLAGQFF. The chain couples TRBV5-1 to TRBJ2-1, with TRBD2 matching over 13 bases. This CDR3 spans 13 amino acids. Trimming at V came to 3 bases and at J to 13 bases, leaving 4 bases not matched to a gene. CDR1 is SGHRS, CDR2 YFSETQ, per germline. Full variable domain (outside the CDR3, taken from reference TRBV5-1 and TRBJ2-1): KAGVTQTPRYLIKTRGQQVTLSCSPISGHRSVSWYQQTPGQGLQFLFEYFSETQRNKGNFPGRFSGRQFSNSRSEMNVSTLELGDSALYLCASSSPGLAGQFFGPGTRLTVL.

This chain links TRBV5-6 with TRBJ2-7, with a weak D call TRBD1 (5 bases). The CDR3 has 14 residues. Germline CDR1 reads SGHDT; CDR2 reads YYEEEE. Trimming cost V 0 bases and J 4 bases, with 11 bases left between them. The CDR3 here is CASSLGRAGYEQYF. CDR3 bases: TGTGCCAGCAGCTTGGGCAGGGCAGGTTACGAGCAGTACTTC.

The chain recombines TRBV30 with TRBJ2-3, with D perhaps matching TRBD2 (7 bases). Per the germline V gene, CDR1 is GTSNPN and CDR2 is SVGIG (reference sequence). Trimming cost V 3 bases and J 4 bases, with 17 bases left between them. The CDR3 runs 15 residues. CDR3 residues: CAWSGSRGGPDTQYF. The CDR3 DNA is TGTGCCTGGAGCGGATCAAGGGGGGGGCCAGATACGCAGTATTTT.